This TCR beta chain appears in the sequencing data of a study of blood T cell repertoires in COVID-19. About the study: Samples representing acute and convalescent COVID-19 were sourced from the United States, Italy and Spain.

Original analysis: Estimation of nucleated cell counts relied on the amplification of reference gene primers. The method was immunoSEQ multiplex PCR; TCRdb's version includes in-frame clones alone and lacks a portion of them. For V, J and clone size, that table is used; D and trimming come from the DNA. The sample holds about 280,000 clones, about nine tenths seen once. Trimming cost V 2 bases and J 3 bases; bases outside gene matches: 1. The CDR3 is made up of 13 amino acids. CDR1 and CDR2 (germline): SGHTA, FQGNSA. This TCR derives from a woman in her twenties or thirties with COVID-19, enrolled during active disease. Input material: peripheral blood. The chain carries TRBV7-2 and TRBJ2-7; 7 bases map to TRBD2. The CDR3 is CASSLTGGYEQYF. The CDR3 nucleotides are TGTGCCAGCAGCTTAACGGGAGGCTACGAGCAGTACTTC.